The 16 T cell receptor beta chains reported below all come from one sample, sequenced in a study of blood T cell repertoires in COVID-19. Method: immunoSEQ multiplex PCR; TCRdb's copy keeps in-frame clones and lacks some. The sample records 45,000 to 70,000 clones, over 75% being singletons. The sample consisted of peripheral blood. The receptors here all came from a woman aged 55-70 years with active COVID-19.

This clone is a singleton in its sample. This rearrangement joins TRBV7-6 to TRBJ1-1; 10 positions agree with TRBD1. The ends lost 4 bases at V and 1 base at J; junction bases unmatched: 6. The germline V gene has CDR1 SGHVS and CDR2 FNYEAQ. This CDR3 has 16 amino acids. CDR3 sequence reads: CASSSGTGVANTEAFF. CDR3 sequence (DNA): TGTGCCAGCAGCTCCGGGACAGGGGTCGCGAACACTGAAGCTTTCTTT. Using reference TRBV7-6 and TRBJ1-1 for the parts outside the CDR3, the full variable domain is GAGVSQSPRYKVTKRGQDVALRCDPISGHVSLYWYRQALGQGPEFLTYFNYEAQQDKSGLPNDRFSAERPEGSISTLTIQRTEQRDSAMYRCASSSGTGVANTEAFFGQGTRLTVV.

This chain connects TRBV14 to TRBJ2-1; D is unresolved. V was clipped by 0 bases and J by 6 bases, with 21 bases between them. Per germline, CDR1 SGHDN and CDR2 FVKESK. The CDR3 has 18 residues. This CDR3 is CASSQDYATQPYFNEQFF. DNA for the CDR3: TGTGCCAGCAGCCAAGATTATGCGACACAACCATACTTCAATGAGCAGTTCTTC.

CDR3 coding DNA: TGTGCCAGCAGTAATAATAACAGGGGAGCCACTGAAGCTTTCTTT. It specifies CASSNNNRGATEAFF. V and J are TRBV6-2 or TRBV6-3 and TRBJ1-1, with 7 bases identical to TRBD1. The J segment lost 4 bases and the V segment lost 5 bases, leaving 10 bases of the junction unmatched. Germline V lookup: CDR1 MNHEY, CDR2 SVGEGT. The CDR3 runs to 15 residues.

This clone was seen a single time. The chain combines TRBV27 with TRBJ2-3, with 11 bases fitting TRBD2. There are 14 residues in the CDR3. Trimming cost V 8 bases and J 2 bases; bases outside gene matches: 3. Germline V gives CDR1 MNHEY, CDR2 SMNVEV (reference sequence). The DNA for the CDR3 is TGTGCCAGCCGACTAGCGGGGACCACAGATACGCAGTATTTT. Its translation: CASRLAGTTDTQYF.

There are a few counts of this clone. The J gene is TRBJ1-5, the V gene TRBV2; no clear D gene. CDR3 length: 14 residues. Germline lookup yields CDR1 SNHLY and CDR2 FYNNEI. V gave up 7 bases and J gave up 1 base, with 11 bases separating them. CDR3 protein: CASKAPGSNQPQHF. CDR3 coding DNA: TGTGCCAGCAAAGCCCCGGGGAGCAATCAGCCCCAGCATTTT.

Comments on this clone: The junction does not match germline at one end; this may be a read error. The CDR3 nucleotides are TGTGCCAGCAGCCAAGAGTGGACAGGGGTGTTGGACTTC. It yields the protein CASSQEWTGVLDF. This sequence joins TRBV14 and TRBJ2-4, with 9 nucleotides matching TRBD1. Germline V gives CDR1 SGHDN, CDR2 FVKESK. The CDR3 has 13 residues.

This chain uses TRBV3-1 (or the pseudogene TRBV3-2) with TRBJ2-3; 12 bases match TRBD2. Germline trimming cut 0 bases from V and 0 bases from J; bases unmatched to any gene: 13. This CDR3 has 21 residues. CDR1 and CDR2 (germline): LGHDT, YNNKEL (reference sequence). The CDR3 loop is CASSQDPWTSGARTSTDTQYF. CDR3 bases: TGTGCCAGCAGCCAAGATCCCTGGACTAGCGGGGCGAGAACTAGCACAGATACGCAGTATTTT.

The chain is built from TRBV29-1 and TRBJ2-5; 8 bases fit TRBD1. V dropped 4 bases and J dropped 1; count of bases not matched to a gene: 11. Germline assignment: CDR1 SQVTM and CDR2 ANQGSEA. The length of the CDR3 is 16 residues. The CDR3, as DNA: TGCAGCGTTGTTAATCGTCAGGGGGCCCTCCAAGAGACCCAGTACTTC. Its protein is CSVVNRQGALQETQYF.

The chain recombines TRBV10-1 with TRBJ1-1, with D perhaps matching TRBD1 (5 bases). The CDR3 length is 14 residues. V was clipped by 0 bases and J by 6 bases, with 11 bases between them. In germline, CDR1 is WNHNN, CDR2 SYGVQD (reference sequence). The CDR3 spells CASSESGRAAEAFF. The CDR3 nucleotides read TGCGCCAGCAGTGAGTCGGGCAGGGCAGCTGAAGCTTTCTTT.

This clone has only a few counts. The J gene is TRBJ1-6, the V gene TRBV12-3 or TRBV12-4; D is undetermined. CDR3 length: 13 amino acids. The V gene lost 3 bases and the J gene lost 6 bases, with 6 bases spanning the gap. DNA for the CDR3: TGTGCCAGCAGTTTCGAGGGTAATTCACCCCTCCACTTT. This encodes CASSFEGNSPLHF.

In the case of this clone: The identical CDR3 is also encoded by other nucleotide sequences in the sample. This rearrangement joins TRBV3-1 (or the pseudogene TRBV3-2) to TRBJ1-6; D is perhaps TRBD1 (5 bases). The CDR3 runs to 14 residues. Germline assignment: CDR1 LGHDT and CDR2 YNNKEL (reference sequence). V gave up 1 base and J gave up 6 bases, with 7 bases separating them. In nucleotides, the CDR3 is TGTGCCAGCAGCCAAGGGCAGGGTAATTCACCCCTCCACTTT. It encodes CASSQGQGNSPLHF.

This chain links TRBV18 with TRBJ2-7; 7 positions agree with TRBD2. CDR3 length: 13 amino acids. J was trimmed by 3 bases and V by 3 bases; bases with no gene match: 2. Germline CDR1 and CDR2: KGHSH and LQKENI. CDR3 protein: CASSPSGGYEQYF. CDR3 nucleotide sequence: TGTGCCAGCTCACCGTCGGGGGGCTACGAGCAGTACTTC.

The rearrangement joins TRBV6-1 to TRBJ1-4; TRBD1 aligns across 9 bases. This CDR3 contains 19 residues. V shed 0 bases and J 6 bases; nucleotides not matched to a gene: 14. Germline values: CDR1 MNHNS, CDR2 SASEGT. Written as DNA, the CDR3 is TGTGCCAGCAGTGAAGCGCTTCCTACAACAGGGGGCTCTTATGAAAAACTGTTTTTT. It yields the protein CASSEALPTTGGSYEKLFF.

J is TRBJ1-2 and V is TRBV4-3; 9 positions match TRBD1. CDR1 is LGHNA and CDR2 is YSLEER in the germline V gene. The ends lost 3 bases at V and 6 bases at J; junction bases unmatched: 8. The CDR3 spans 15 residues. The CDR3 DNA reads as TGCGCCAGCAGCCAGTCACCGGGACAGGGTAATGGCTACACCTTC. It yields the protein CASSQSPGQGNGYTF.

This clone was detected only once. The gene calls are TRBV6-5 and TRBJ2-5; D is undetermined. Per germline, CDR1 MNHEY and CDR2 SVGAGI. This CDR3 spans 11 amino acids. DNA for the CDR3: TGTGCAAGCTGGAGAGCGGAGACCCAGTACTTC. It translates to CASWRAETQYF.

The chain recombines TRBV7-2 with TRBJ1-5; a possible D gene is TRBD1 (5 bases). V was trimmed by 5 bases and J by 6 bases, leaving 11 bases between them. From germline, CDR1 is SGHTA and CDR2 FQGNSA. This CDR3 has 13 residues. The CDR3 DNA follows: TGTGCCAGCAGCCCCCCGGGGGGTCAGCCCCAGCATTTT. This sequence encodes CASSPPGGQPQHF.